This TCR beta chain was recorded in a study of early T cells in non-severe SARS-CoV-2 infection (dated by TCRdb to 2020 to 2023). A note on the overall study: Bulk RNA from unsorted whole blood was used for TCR sequencing, so alpha and beta chains could not be paired. What the authors observed across the whole study: VDJdb matching was skewed toward anti-spike CD8 responses and likely underestimated virus-specific expansions, missing private and CD4 specificities.

The sample holds a few counts of this clonotype. This receptor's antigen is unknown. No clone much larger than this one lies a single base away; base qualities are absent. V lost 2 bases and J lost 8 bases; the stretch between them is 6 bases long. The cysteine opens and the phenylalanine closes a CDR3 of 12 amino acids. Only the CDR3 DNA stays, 36 bases, in frame from base 1. From a lookup of the germline V gene, CDR1 and CDR2 are KGHSH and LQKENI. This was a case-control study nested in a cohort of healthcare workers in London, UK, who had nasopharyngeal swab PCR tests and blood samples taken every week. Healthcare workers were recruited between 23 and 31 March 2020, during the week of the UK lockdown, and were followed weekly for up to roughly 16 weeks. Library generation was performed with 5' RACE. The sequencing machine was a NextSeq 500. The TCR library protocol attached unique molecular identifiers to individual cDNA molecules to correct for sequencing error and PCR bias. Both TCR alpha and beta chains were sequenced, and tight co-correlation was observed between alpha and beta sequence abundances in each sample. The study's processing was this. Decombinator V4 was used to perform V gene, J gene and CDR3 annotation of TCR sequences. Expanded TCRs were defined as changing significantly between any two time points under a Poisson model with p below 0.0001. TCR abundances were normalised to the total number of TCRs sequenced per sample and expressed as counts per million. MAIT TCRs were defined by TRAV1-2 paired with TRAJ12, TRAJ20 or TRAJ33, and iNKT TCRs by TRAV10 paired with TRAJ18. A search of VDJdb, accessed on 1 November 2021, was run for TCRs annotated to CMV, EBV and SARS-CoV-2, with TCRs annotated for multiple antigens excluded. TCRdb ran its own pipeline on the public reads, namely fastp trimming at Q25 and MiXCR clone calling, and kept in-frame beta chains. Identical CDR3 protein sequences are pooled into one entry, listed with their most common genes and DNA. For this entry, the V and J calls and clone size follow TCRdb and not the study's own pipeline. The sample has roughly 92,000 distinct CDR3 sequences on record, 9.5% to 15% of them singletons. Together, the top ten hold under 4.5% of the sample.

The TCR was taken from an adult who was a healthcare worker with PCR-confirmed SARS-CoV-2 infection or an uninfected control (not recorded which). The sequencing here drew on whole blood, taken at baseline. The rearranged chain carries TRBV18 and TRBJ2-2, with no confident D gene call. The base sequence is TGTGCCAGCTCACCATTGAGGGGGGAGCTGTTTTTT. This translates into CASSPLRGELFF.